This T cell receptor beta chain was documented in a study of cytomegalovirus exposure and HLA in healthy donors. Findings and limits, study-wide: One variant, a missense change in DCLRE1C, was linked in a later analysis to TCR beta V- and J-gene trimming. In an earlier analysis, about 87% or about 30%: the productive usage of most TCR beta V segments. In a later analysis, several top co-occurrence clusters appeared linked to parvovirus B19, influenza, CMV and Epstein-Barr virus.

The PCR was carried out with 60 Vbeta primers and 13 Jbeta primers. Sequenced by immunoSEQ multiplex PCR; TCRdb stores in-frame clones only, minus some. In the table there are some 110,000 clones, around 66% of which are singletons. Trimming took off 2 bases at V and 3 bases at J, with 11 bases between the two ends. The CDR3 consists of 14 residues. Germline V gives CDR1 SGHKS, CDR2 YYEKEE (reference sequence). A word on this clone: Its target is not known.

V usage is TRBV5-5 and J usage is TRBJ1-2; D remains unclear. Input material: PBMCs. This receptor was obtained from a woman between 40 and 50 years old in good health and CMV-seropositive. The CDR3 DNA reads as TGTGCCAGCAGCTTAATCTACAGAGACTATGGCTACACCTTC. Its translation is CASSLIYRDYGYTF.